This T cell receptor (beta chain) comes out of a study of monozygotic twins with inflammatory bowel disease (dated by TCRdb to between 2017 and 2020). Context from the whole study: The complete study included 28 monozygotic twin pairs: 19 IBD-discordant Danish pairs and nine German pairs, of which four were IBD-concordant and five were IBD-discordant. Within discordant pairs, disease-associated traits were sought mainly by comparing IBD patients with their genetically identical healthy co-twins. Each individual had, on average, about 151 000 unique TCRalpha sequences and 181 000 unique TCRbeta sequences available for analysis. General conclusions and limits of the study: A decrease in TCRbeta repertoire diversity, as measured by inverse Simpson index, was observed in IBD patients compared with their healthy co-twins. The analysis was unable to tell different T cell subtypes apart. Differing immunosuppressive treatments among patients may have added background noise and inter-individual variability to the repertoires. Repertoire similarity did not differ between concordant and discordant twins, possibly due to limited statistical power. IBD patients shared fewer clonotypes with other individuals than healthy twins did, most markedly in patients showing signs of disease activity. No single strong signal or clonotype linked to IBD turned up in the results, so the idea that one exists was not supported.

CDR1 and CDR2, looked up from the germline V gene (reference sequence), are SGHKS and YYEKEE. CDR3 length: 14 amino acids, cysteine to phenylalanine. No DNA appears here. With respect to this clonotype: The antigen it binds to is not known.

Libraries were built with 5' RACE. The input for every TCR library was roughly 3,300 ng of total RNA. For each sample, cDNA was synthesized in eight separate reactions using SMARTScribe reverse transcriptase. During cDNA synthesis, template switching introduced unique molecular identifiers that contained a 6-nucleotide sample barcode. TCRalpha and TCRbeta cDNA was amplified by two nested PCRs of about 15 and 9 cycles, with bead purification after each PCR. Before amplification, the cDNA was treated with uracil DNA-glycosylase and purified using the QIAquick PCR purification kit. The second PCR added Illumina TruSeq-compatible adapters along with sample-specific barcodes. TapeStation and Qubit were used to check library quality and concentration, and approximately 5 ng of each library went into the pool. Sequencing of the pooled libraries was done on an Illumina HiSeq2500 single-index Rapid Run using custom sequencing primers and 2 x 100 bp reads. On the authors' methods: MiGEC version 1.2.6 was used for UMI-based consensus assembly to correct PCR and sequencing errors. V(D)J alignment, clonotype assembly and CDR3 extraction were performed with MiXCR version 2.1.1. To normalise gene usage, clonotype sharing and MAIT/NKT TCR abundance, the top 1000, 10 000 and 20 000 clonotypes in each sample were analysed. Diversity was computed as the inverse Simpson index with the vegan R package after downsampling to 27 000 UMIs. Statistical testing used paired Mann-Whitney U tests on the discordant twin pairs and applied Benjamini-Hochberg correction for multiple testing. Following TCRdb reprocessing, every CDR3 protein sequence forms one entry, and DNA is not provided. Clone size and V and J calls follow TCRdb, not the original study. The sample's own table lists approximately 100,000 distinct CDR3 sequences. The ten largest clones take up approximately 2% of the sample.

From each donor, a roughly 2.5 ml peripheral blood sample was collected into PAXgene tubes and kept at -80 degrees C. Without T cell sorting, total RNA was isolated from whole blood using the PAXgene blood miRNA kit on an automated QIAcube. Peripheral blood from monozygotic twin pairs who were concordant or discordant for inflammatory bowel disease underwent deep TCRalpha and TCRbeta repertoire profiling using unique molecular barcoding. Smoking habits were recorded for all twin pairs, and each individual was classified as a current, former or never smoker. This clonotype originated in a human donor with ulcerative colitis or Crohn's disease, or a healthy co-twin of an affected twin (not recorded which). Specimen: blood. The chain joins TRBV5-5 to TRBJ2-2. The CDR3 in this case is CASSLEGFLGELFF.